These 7 T cell receptor beta chains came from one sample sequenced in a study of T cell responses to AZD1222 COVID-19 vaccine. Some clones are missing from TCRdb's copy, which holds only in-frame ones; the method was immunoSEQ multiplex PCR. The sample has approximately 150,000 clones; 70% to 90% are singletons. The source material was peripheral blood, sampled 28 days after the second dose of the MenACWY control vaccine. The origin of the receptors is an adult who received the MenACWY meningococcal vaccine as a control.

V usage is TRBV5-6 and J usage is TRBJ1-3; D is ambiguous. The CDR3 has 14 residues. CDR1 is SGHDT and CDR2 is YYEEEE in the germline V gene. V lost 3 bases and J lost 7, with 14 bases in between. CDR3 nucleotides: TGTGCCAGCAGCTATATCCAGTCACGTAACACCATATATTTT. This encodes CASSYIQSRNTIYF.

The chain has TRBV10-3 and TRBJ1-2; TRBD1 might be the D (5 bases). The CDR3 consists of 16 residues. V lost 3 bases to trimming and J lost 2 bases, with 16 bases between them. Germline V gives CDR1 ENHRY, CDR2 SYGVKD. CDR3 amino acids: CAISDLIGTDNYGYTF. CDR3 nucleotide sequence: TGTGCCATCAGTGATCTGATTGGGACGGACAACTATGGCTACACCTTC.

This clone has just one count. This chain uses TRBV24-1 with TRBJ1-5, with 8 nucleotides matching TRBD1. V shed 3 bases, J shed 2 bases, and the junction held 5 bases outside the gene matches. This CDR3 has 16 residues. Looked up from germline, CDR1 is KGHDR and CDR2 is SFDVKD. The CDR3 sequence is CATSDRAGQGNQPQHF. Written as DNA, the CDR3 is TGTGCCACCAGTGATAGGGCGGGACAGGGCAATCAGCCCCAGCATTTT.

This clone showed up just a few times. The chain carries TRBV7-2 and TRBJ2-1; D unclear. Germline V lookup: CDR1 SGHTA, CDR2 FQGNSA. The V gene lost 0 bases and the J gene lost 6 bases, with 12 bases spanning the gap. The CDR3 has 15 residues. The CDR3 DNA sequence: TGTGCCAGCAGCTTAGCGTCAGTAGCTGGCAATGAGCAGTTCTTC. The encoded protein is CASSLASVAGNEQFF. The entire variable domain, with the rest obtained from reference TRBV7-2 and TRBJ2-1, is as follows: GAGVSQSPSNKVTEKGKDVELRCDPISGHTALYWYRQSLGQGLEFLIYFQGNSAPDKSGLPSDRFSAERTGGSVSTLTIQRTQQEDSAVYLCASSLASVAGNEQFFGPGTRLTVL.

This chain joins TRBV4-1 and TRBJ2-1; 12 bases map to TRBD2. V lost 2 bases, J lost 3 bases, and 8 bases stayed unmatched. CDR1 is MGHRA and CDR2 is YSYEKL in the germline V gene. CDR3 length: 18 amino acids. CDR3 residues: CASSQLQLAGGLYNEQFF. The CDR3 coding sequence is TGCGCCAGCAGCCAACTGCAACTAGCGGGAGGCCTCTACAATGAGCAGTTCTTC.

The sample holds one count of this clone. The J gene is TRBJ1-2, the V gene TRBV28; D uncertain. CDR3 length equals 12 residues. The ends were cut back, 4 bases at V and 4 bases at J, with 7 bases in the middle. The germline gives CDR1 MDHEN, CDR2 SYDVKM. Here the CDR3 reads CASSSGFYGYTF. As DNA, the CDR3 is TGTGCCAGCAGTTCCGGGTTCTATGGCTACACCTTC.

The chain combines TRBV7-8 with TRBJ2-5; 9 bases fit TRBD2. This CDR3 is built from 15 residues. V shed 5 bases and J 5 bases; nucleotides not matched to a gene: 9. Germline assignment: CDR1 SGHVS and CDR2 FQNEAQ. CDR3 amino acids: CASSGHVAGGETQYF. CDR3 bases: TGTGCCAGCAGCGGGCATGTGGCGGGAGGGGAGACCCAGTACTTC.